Presented here are 21 T cell receptor beta chains from one specimen sequenced in a study of T-cell reconstitution after alpha-beta-depleted transplantation in children. Unique molecular identifiers were incorporated into the prepared TCRbeta library. MiXCR, run by TCRdb on the PCR reads, gives a single entry per CDR3 protein. The sample yields some 300,000 distinct CDR3 sequences, 10% seen once. The specimen comprised PBMCs, sampled before TCRalphabeta/CD19-depleted stem cell transplant. All receptors come from a boy in the first two years of life with acute myeloid leukemia, due to receive a stem cell transplant.

A note on this clonotype: At one of its ends the junction is not consistent with the germline gene, which may arise from a read error. This chain joins TRBV7-2 and TRBJ1-2, with 10 bases that match TRBD1. Germline-derived CDR1 and CDR2 are SGHTA and FQGNSA. CDR3 length: 14 amino acids. The CDR3 here is CAISRGTGDYGYTF. The CDR3 nucleotides read TGTGCCATCAGCCGAGGGACAGGGGACTATGGCTACACCTTC.

This clonotype was counted at least ten times. Here the CDR3 reads CSASGPRTDTQYF. The CDR3 DNA is TGCAGTGCCAGCGGGCCACGCACAGATACGCAGTATTTT. The rearrangement joins TRBV20-1 to TRBJ2-3; possibly TRBD2 for D (6 bases). This CDR3 is 13 amino acids long. The V and J ends lost 6 bases and 1 base respectively, with 11 bases between them. CDR1 and CDR2 from the germline V gene are DFQATT and SNEGSKA (reference sequence).

V and J are TRBV28 and TRBJ2-7, with D possibly matching TRBD1 (7 bases). Trimming took off 2 bases at V and 5 bases at J, with 10 bases between the two ends. The CDR3 extends over 13 amino acids. CDR1 and CDR2 (germline): MDHEN, SYDVKM. CDR3 DNA sequence: TGTGCCAGCAGTTTAGGCGGGACAGACGAGCAGTACTTC. This translates into CASSLGGTDEQYF.

This clonotype was observed many times. This chain connects TRBV5-1 to TRBJ2-7; D remains unclear. The CDR3 has 14 amino acids. Trimming left V 4 bases short and J 3 bases short, with 14 bases between. Germline V gives CDR1 SGHRS, CDR2 YFSETQ. CDR3: CASSLQGPDYEQYF. DNA for the CDR3: TGCGCCAGCAGCCTCCAAGGTCCGGACTACGAGCAGTACTTC. Using reference TRBV5-1 and TRBJ2-7 for the parts outside the CDR3, the full variable domain is KAGVTQTPRYLIKTRGQQVTLSCSPISGHRSVSWYQQTPGQGLQFLFEYFSETQRNKGNFPGRFSGRQFSNSRSEMNVSTLELGDSALYLCASSLQGPDYEQYFGPGTRLTVT.

This clonotype has a count of ten or more. The chain employs TRBV6-5 and TRBJ1-6, with 8 bases lining up with TRBD1. With 0 bases clipped from V and 8 bases from J, the junction kept 12 bases outside the gene matches. CDR1 and CDR2 (germline): MNHEY, SVGAGI. This CDR3 contains 18 residues. The CDR3 DNA reads TGTGCCAGCAGTTACTCGAGTTCTATTGGACAGGGTTATTCACCCCTCCACTTT. It yields the protein CASSYSSSIGQGYSPLHF.

The chain joins TRBV7-9 to TRBJ2-7, with 7 nucleotides matching TRBD2. The CDR3 runs to 16 residues. Trimming removed 2 bases from V and 6 bases from J; junction bases left unmatched: 13. In germline, CDR1 is SEHNR, CDR2 FQNEAQ (reference sequence). CDR3 DNA sequence: TGTGCCAGCAGCTTAATTTTTCCGGGAGGCCCTCGCGAGCAGTACTTC. It is translated as CASSLIFPGGPREQYF.

In its sample, this clonotype was seen a few times. The chain is built from TRBV7-2 and TRBJ2-1; D is perhaps TRBD2 (7 bases). In germline, CDR1 is SGHTA, CDR2 FQGNSA. The CDR3 has 16 amino acids. V was trimmed by 1 base and J by 7 bases, leaving 17 bases between them. CDR3 sequence: CASSLVGGALENEQFF. The CDR3, as DNA: TGTGCCAGCAGCTTAGTTGGGGGGGCTCTAGAAAATGAGCAGTTCTTC.

This clonotype occurred many times. The chain combines TRBV9 with TRBJ1-1; maybe TRBD1 (5 bases). V shed 1 base and J shed 5 bases, with 12 bases lying between them. The CDR3 extends over 14 amino acids. The germline V gene has CDR1 SGDLS and CDR2 YYNGEE. CDR3: CASSVRAGGTEAFF. Here the CDR3 DNA reads TGTGCCAGCAGCGTAAGGGCTGGGGGGACTGAAGCTTTCTTT.

This clonotype was recorded a few times. This chain links TRBV28 with TRBJ2-5, with TRBD1 identical over 8 bases. CDR1 is MDHEN, CDR2 SYDVKM, per germline. The V gene end was trimmed by 5 bases and the J gene end by 4 bases; junction bases not matched to a gene: 6. The CDR3 covers 14 residues. CDR3: CASSLPRGPETQYF. Written as DNA, the CDR3 is TGTGCCAGCAGTCTTCCCAGGGGGCCAGAGACCCAGTACTTC.

The J gene is TRBJ2-1, the V gene TRBV2; D is uncertain. CDR1 and CDR2 (germline): SNHLY, FYNNEI. The V end lost 1 base, the J end lost 7 bases, and 14 bases lay between the germline ends. The CDR3 covers 15 residues. CDR3 in DNA: TGTGCCAGCAGTGAAGTAATCCTAGGCAATAATGAGCAGTTCTTC. The encoded protein is CASSEVILGNNEQFF.

This clonotype was detected a few times. V and J are TRBV29-1 and TRBJ1-2, with 7 bases aligning to TRBD1. Per germline, CDR1 SQVTM and CDR2 ANQGSEA. After removal of 7 bases from V and 3 bases from J, the junction contained 11 bases not matched to a gene. This CDR3 region has 14 residues. CDR3 sequence reads: CSATGDPRDYGYTF. The CDR3 DNA reads TGCAGCGCTACAGGGGACCCCCGGGACTATGGCTACACCTTC. Together with reference TRBV29-1 and TRBJ1-2, the CDR3 gives the full variable domain: SAVISQKPSRDICQRGTSLTIQCQVDSQVTMMFWYRQQPGQSLTLIATANQGSEATYESGFVIDKFPISRPNLTFSTLTVSNMSPEDSSIYLCSATGDPRDYGYTFGSGTRLTVV.

This clonotype has a handful of counts. This chain connects TRBV29-1 to TRBJ2-7; 14 bases align to TRBD2. The V gene's germline CDR1 is SQVTM and CDR2 ANQGSEA. The V segment lost 5 bases and the J segment 1 base; nucleotides outside the gene matches: 13. The CDR3 covers 18 residues. The CDR3 here is CSVLASGTSGSPSYEQYF. CDR3 bases: TGCAGCGTTCTCGCGTCCGGGACTAGCGGGAGCCCATCCTACGAGCAGTACTTC.

This clonotype has ten or more counts. The rearrangement links TRBV6-5 to TRBJ1-2; 8 positions match TRBD1. CDR1 and CDR2 (germline): MNHEY, SVGAGI. Trimming at V came to 4 bases and at J to 2 bases, leaving 6 bases not matched to a gene. The CDR3 loop spans 15 amino acids. CDR3 residues: CASSLATGANYGYTF. For the CDR3, the DNA is TGTGCCAGCAGTTTGGCGACAGGGGCCAACTATGGCTACACCTTC.

This clonotype appeared many times. The chain uses TRBV5-1 and TRBJ2-7; D is perhaps TRBD1 (6 bases). CDR1 and CDR2 (germline): SGHRS, YFSETQ. The CDR3 covers 13 residues. V was shortened by 7 bases and J by 0 bases, with 11 bases between the two germline ends. The CDR3 protein is CASRTVSSYEQYF. The CDR3 region has the DNA TGCGCCAGCCGGACAGTTAGCTCCTACGAGCAGTACTTC.

This clonotype was counted at least ten times. V gene TRBV28 combines with J gene TRBJ2-6, with 7 bases lining up with TRBD1. The CDR3 is made up of 15 amino acids. J was trimmed by 4 bases and V by 3 bases; bases with no gene match: 3. Germline V gives CDR1 MDHEN, CDR2 SYDVKM. CDR3 loop: CASSLTGTGANVLTF. CDR3 in DNA: TGTGCCAGCAGTTTGACAGGGACCGGGGCCAACGTCCTGACTTTC. The whole variable domain, remainder taken from reference TRBV28 and TRBJ2-6, is DVKVTQSSRYLVKRTGEKVFLECVQDMDHENMFWYRQDPGLGLRLIYFSYDVKMKEKGDIPEGYSVSREKKERFSLILESASTNQTSMYLCASSLTGTGANVLTFGAGSRLTVL.

V and J are TRBV5-6 and TRBJ2-7, with D possibly TRBD1 on 6 matching bases. The CDR3 spans 15 residues. CDR1 is SGHDT, CDR2 YYEEEE, per germline. Trimming took 0 bases from V and 4 from J, leaving 14 bases between them. For the CDR3, the DNA is TGTGCCAGCAGCTTGGGAGGCGGGCAGGGGTACGAGCAGTACTTC. Translating gives CASSLGGGQGYEQYF.

This clonotype was seen ten or more times. The chain recombines TRBV12-3 or TRBV12-4 with TRBJ1-4; D gene uncertain. The CDR3 contains 11 residues. V gave up 3 bases and J gave up 8 bases, with 4 bases separating them. CDR3 sequence reads: CASSLGEKLFF. The CDR3 region has the DNA TGTGCCAGCAGTTTGGGGGAAAAACTGTTTTTT.

Only a few counts were recorded for this clonotype. The chain employs TRBV15 and TRBJ2-6, with D tentatively TRBD1 (6 bases). CDR3 length: 16 amino acids. Germline values: CDR1 LNHNV, CDR2 YYDKDF (reference sequence). Trimming took 1 base from V and 7 from J, leaving 14 bases between them. As DNA, the CDR3 is TGTGCCACCAGCAGAGTTTGGACAGAGGTCGCCAACGTCCTGACTTTC. Translation: CATSRVWTEVANVLTF.

The sample holds many counts of this clonotype. The rearrangement uses TRBV2 and TRBJ2-5, with 8 nucleotides matching TRBD1. This CDR3 region has 15 residues. Germline values: CDR1 SNHLY, CDR2 FYNNEI. V was pared by 6 bases and J by 5 bases, with 11 bases of the junction left unmatched. CDR3 sequence: CASRLDRVKEETQYF. The CDR3 coding sequence is TGTGCCAGCAGACTGGACAGGGTAAAGGAGGAGACCCAGTACTTC.

At least ten counts were recorded for this clonotype. CDR3 loop: CASSPPQGRGNTEAFF. CDR3 sequence (DNA): TGTGCCAGCAGCCCCCCCCAGGGCAGGGGGAACACTGAAGCTTTCTTT. The chain joins TRBV13 to TRBJ1-1, with a weak D call TRBD1 (6 bases). CDR3 size: 16 residues. V lost 5 bases to trimming and J lost 1 base, with 17 bases between them. Germline values: CDR1 PRHDT, CDR2 FYEKMQ (reference sequence).

This clonotype was counted ten times or more. The CDR3 DNA reads as TGCAGTGCCCAGCGGGGAGGAGGCGAGACCCAGTACTTC. It translates to CSAQRGGGETQYF. The rearrangement uses TRBV20-1 and TRBJ2-5; 7 nucleotides match TRBD2. Trimming cost V 6 bases and J 5 bases; bases outside gene matches: 9. The CDR3 has 13 residues. In germline, CDR1 is DFQATT, CDR2 SNEGSKA (reference sequence).